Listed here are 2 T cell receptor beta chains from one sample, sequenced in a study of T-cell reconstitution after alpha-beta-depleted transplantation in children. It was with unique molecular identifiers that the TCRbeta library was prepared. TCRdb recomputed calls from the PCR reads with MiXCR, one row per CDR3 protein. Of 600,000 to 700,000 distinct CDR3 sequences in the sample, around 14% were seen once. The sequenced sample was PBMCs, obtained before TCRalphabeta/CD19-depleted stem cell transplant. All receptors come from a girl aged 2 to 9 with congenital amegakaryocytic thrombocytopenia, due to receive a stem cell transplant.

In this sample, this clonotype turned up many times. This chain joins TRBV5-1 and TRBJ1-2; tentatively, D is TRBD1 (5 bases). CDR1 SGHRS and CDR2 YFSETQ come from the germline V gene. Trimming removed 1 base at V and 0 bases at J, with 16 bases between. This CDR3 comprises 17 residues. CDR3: CASSLWGPDGSNYGYTF. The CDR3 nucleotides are TGCGCCAGCAGCTTGTGGGGCCCTGACGGTTCTAACTATGGCTACACCTTC.

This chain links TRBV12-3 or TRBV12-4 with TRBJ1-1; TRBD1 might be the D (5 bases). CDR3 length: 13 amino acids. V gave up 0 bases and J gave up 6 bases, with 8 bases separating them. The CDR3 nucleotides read TGTGCCAGCAGTTTAGCAGGGGACTCTGAAGCTTTCTTT. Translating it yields CASSLAGDSEAFF.